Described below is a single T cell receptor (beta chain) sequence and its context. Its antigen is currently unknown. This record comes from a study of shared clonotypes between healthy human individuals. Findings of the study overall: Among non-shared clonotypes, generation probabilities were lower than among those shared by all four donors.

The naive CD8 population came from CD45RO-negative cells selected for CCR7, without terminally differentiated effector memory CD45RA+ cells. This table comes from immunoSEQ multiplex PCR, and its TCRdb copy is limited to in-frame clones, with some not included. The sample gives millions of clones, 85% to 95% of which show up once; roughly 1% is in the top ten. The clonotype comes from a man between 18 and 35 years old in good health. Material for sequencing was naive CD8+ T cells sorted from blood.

The CDR3 here is CSVRGLSTEAFF. The CDR3 DNA is TGCAGCGTTAGGGGGCTGAGCACTGAAGCTTTCTTT. This chain joins TRBV29-1 and TRBJ1-1; 7 nucleotides agree with TRBD1. CDR1 and CDR2 from the germline V gene are SQVTM and ANQGSEA. This CDR3 has 12 residues. Unmatched junction bases numbered 4, after V lost 5 bases and J lost 4 bases.